The 14 T cell receptor beta chains below were found in one sample sequenced in a study of identical twins. TCRdb used MiXCR to reprocess the 5' RACE reads, holding one entry per CDR3 protein. The sample has 400,000 to 650,000 distinct CDR3 sequences; 22% are singletons. In addition, the sample was reused for a study of T cells expressing NK-cell markers.

Sequencing used CD4+ T cells sorted from blood. These receptors were taken from a woman younger than 30 in good health.

The chain recombines TRBV5-1 with TRBJ2-5; the match to TRBD1 covers 10 bases. The CDR3 runs 14 residues. Germline assignment: CDR1 SGHRS and CDR2 YFSETQ. The V gene end was trimmed by 3 bases and the J gene end by 9 bases; junction bases not matched to a gene: 8. CDR3 bases: TGCGCCAGCAGCTCCCAAGGGACAGGGGAATCCCAGTACTTC. Translation: CASSSQGTGESQYF.

This clonotype has a count of ten or more. The V and J genes are TRBV2 and TRBJ2-5; D call uncertain. CDR1 and CDR2 from the germline V gene are SNHLY and FYNNEI. This CDR3 is built from 11 residues. The germline V and J ends were trimmed by 9 bases and 4 bases, with 9 bases remaining between them. The CDR3, as DNA: TGTGCCAGGTCGTCCGGAGAGACCCAGTACTTC. Translated, it gives CARSSGETQYF.

The chain carries TRBV10-3 and TRBJ2-3, with D possibly TRBD2 on 6 matching bases. There are 14 residues in the CDR3. Trimming took 4 bases from V and 10 from J, leaving 18 bases between them. Germline CDR1 is ENHRY and CDR2 is SYGVKD. CDR3 region: CAISVGGTMEAQYF. The CDR3 region has the DNA TGTGCCATCAGTGTGGGCGGGACCATGGAGGCGCAGTATTTT.

The sample holds a few counts of this clonotype. CDR3 sequence reads: CASSLTHSLAEAFF. The CDR3 coding sequence is TGTGCCAGCAGTTTAACACATAGCTTGGCTGAAGCTTTCTTT. This rearrangement joins TRBV6-5 to TRBJ1-1; D ambiguous. CDR3 length: 14 amino acids. V lost 4 bases and J 6 bases, leaving 15 bases between the germline ends. Germline CDR1 and CDR2: MNHEY and SVGAGI.

The J gene is TRBJ2-1, the V gene TRBV15; the match to TRBD2 covers 13 bases. CDR3 size: 17 residues. Germline V gene sequence: CDR1 LNHNV, CDR2 YYDKDF (reference sequence). The trim removed 3 bases at V and 8 bases at J, leaving 10 bases unmatched. The CDR3 region has the DNA TGTGCCACCAGCAGCTGGACCACTAGCGGGGGGGCCTATGAGCAGTTCTTC. Protein: CATSSWTTSGGAYEQFF.

This rearrangement joins TRBV7-9 to TRBJ1-2, with D perhaps matching TRBD1 (5 bases). Per the germline V gene, CDR1 is SEHNR and CDR2 is FQNEAQ (reference sequence). This CDR3 is built from 14 residues. Between the trimmed V and J ends, which lost 1 base and 6 bases, there was a span of 12 bases. The CDR3 DNA reads TGTGCCAGCAGCTTAGACAGACAGACCGATGGCTACACCTTC. Its translation: CASSLDRQTDGYTF.

This chain connects TRBV6-5 to TRBJ2-6; D may be TRBD1 (5 bases). The germline V gene has CDR1 MNHEY and CDR2 SVGAGI. Trimming removed 4 bases from V and 4 bases from J, with 8 bases in between. CDR3 size: 14 residues. CDR3 nucleotides: TGTGCCAGCAGTTGGACACGGGGGGCCAACGTCCTGACTTTC. This sequence encodes CASSWTRGANVLTF.

J is TRBJ1-4 and V is TRBV2; 9 bases are shared with TRBD1. The CDR3 loop spans 13 amino acids. Germline CDR1 reads SNHLY; CDR2 reads FYNNEI. Losses at the gene ends were 7 bases for V and 14 bases for J; bases not matched to a gene: 11. The CDR3 DNA is TGTGCCAGCAACCGGGACAGGGATTATTTTCTGTTTTTT. This codes for CASNRDRDYFLFF.

This clonotype appeared a few times. The chain couples TRBV12-3 or TRBV12-4 to TRBJ2-7; D call uncertain. V shed 5 bases and J shed 7 bases, with 15 bases lying between them. This CDR3 is 13 amino acids long. CDR3 DNA: TGTGCCAGCAGTCAGGACCGACCCGGGGAGCAGTACTTC. As protein: CASSQDRPGEQYF.

This sequence joins TRBV29-1 and TRBJ1-2; TRBD1 matches at 7 bases. After removal of 7 bases from V and 4 bases from J, the junction contained 6 bases not matched to a gene. The CDR3 is made up of 12 amino acids. Germline CDR1 is SQVTM and CDR2 is ANQGSEA. This CDR3 reads CSGGQASYGYTF. In nucleotides, the CDR3 is TGCAGCGGTGGACAGGCTTCCTATGGCTACACCTTC. Drawing the rest from reference TRBV29-1 and TRBJ1-2, the complete variable domain is SAVISQKPSRDICQRGTSLTIQCQVDSQVTMMFWYRQQPGQSLTLIATANQGSEATYESGFVIDKFPISRPNLTFSTLTVSNMSPEDSSIYLCSGGQASYGYTFGSGTRLTVV.

This clonotype was seen more than once but under ten times. The genes are TRBV20-1 and TRBJ2-1, with 14 bases lining up with TRBD2. Losses at the gene ends were 4 bases for V and 8 bases for J; bases not matched to a gene: 13. The germline V gene encodes CDR1 DFQATT and CDR2 SNEGSKA (reference sequence). The length of the CDR3 is 17 residues. In nucleotides, the CDR3 is TGCAGTGCTATAAACCTGCGGACTAGCGGGGGGTCAGATGAGCAGTTCTTC. Its translation: CSAINLRTSGGSDEQFF.

V and J are TRBV5-1 and TRBJ1-6; the match to TRBD1 covers 7 bases. The CDR3 loop spans 15 amino acids. Trimming took 0 bases from V and 10 from J; bases not matched to a gene: 7. Germline CDR1 reads SGHRS; CDR2 reads YFSETQ. CDR3 sequence (DNA): TGCGCCAGCAGCTTGGAAACAGGGGTGCGATCACCCCTCCACTTT. Encoded protein: CASSLETGVRSPLHF.

The chain couples TRBV4-3 to TRBJ2-1; 11 nucleotides agree with TRBD2. V lost 3 bases to trimming and J lost 5 bases; unmatched junction nucleotides: 3. This CDR3 spans 15 amino acids. Per germline, CDR1 LGHNA and CDR2 YSLEER. CDR3 nucleotide sequence: TGCGCCAGCAGCCACCTACTAGCGGGAGACAATGAGCAGTTCTTC. Amino acid sequence: CASSHLLAGDNEQFF.

J is TRBJ2-5 and V is TRBV3-1; perhaps TRBD1 as D (5 bases). Germline V gene data show CDR1 as LGHDT and CDR2 as YNNKEL (reference sequence). The ends were cut back, 1 base at V and 7 bases at J, with 19 bases in the middle. There are 16 residues in the CDR3. This CDR3 is CASSQGAIRSTGTQYF. CDR3 DNA: TGTGCCAGCAGCCAAGGCGCTATCCGGAGCACAGGGACCCAGTACTTC.